These 24 T cell receptor beta chains were all obtained from the same sample, sequenced in a study of breast tumors, draining lymph nodes, adjacent tissues. TCRdb fed the multiplex PCR reads into MiXCR, producing one record per CDR3 protein. This table has some 47,000 distinct CDR3 sequences, roughly two fifths appearing once. Sequencing was done on a sample of breast tumor tissue. The receptors stem from a female donor with breast cancer. Some clones in this sample may be carry-over from other donors' samples.

This clonotype showed up many times. The V call is TRBV30, the J call TRBJ2-1; TRBD2 matches 8 bases. Germline CDR1 and CDR2: GTSNPN and SVGIG (reference sequence). V was pared by 2 bases and J by 1 base, with 1 base of the junction left unmatched. This CDR3 has 14 residues. The CDR3, as DNA: TGTGCCTGGAGTAGCGGGAGATCCTACAATGAGCAGTTCTTC. Its translation: CAWSSGRSYNEQFF.

This clonotype came up a few times. This sequence may be a read error, since a much larger clone differs from it by one base. DNA for the CDR3: TGTGCCAGCAGCTTGGTGGACCCGGGGGGAAATGAGCAGTTCTTC. It encodes CASSLVDPGGNEQFF. V usage is TRBV5-5 and J usage is TRBJ2-1; 7 bases match TRBD2. Per germline, CDR1 SGHKS and CDR2 YYEKEE (reference sequence). V was clipped by 0 bases and J by 7 bases; unmatched bases: 7. CDR3 length: 15 amino acids.

In regard to this clonotype: A much more abundant neighbour one base away suggests this may be a read error. The chain uses TRBV12-3 or TRBV12-4 and TRBJ2-3; no clear D gene. This CDR3 comprises 12 residues. With 4 bases removed from V and 2 bases from J, the gap between germline ends came to 4 bases. The chain's CDR3 is CASSCITDTQYF. CDR3 nucleotides: TGTGCCAGCAGTTGCATCACAGATACGCAGTATTTT.

The V call is TRBV6-1, the J call TRBJ1-1; tentative D call: TRBD1 (6 bases). Per the germline V gene, CDR1 is MNHNS and CDR2 is SASEGT. CDR3 size: 17 residues. V dropped 6 bases and J dropped 0 bases, with 20 bases sitting between them. The CDR3 nucleotides are TGTGCCAGCAGATTCGTAGGGGGACGGACGATGAACACTGAAGCTTTCTTT. This encodes CASRFVGGRTMNTEAFF.

The V call is TRBV20-1, the J call TRBJ2-3; D unclear. Germline values: CDR1 DFQATT, CDR2 SNEGSKA (reference sequence). V was shortened by 8 bases and J by 3 bases, with 9 bases between the two germline ends. The CDR3 contains 11 residues. CDR3 sequence reads: CSTRPTDTQYF. Here the CDR3 DNA reads TGCAGTACCCGACCGACAGATACGCAGTATTTT.

V gene TRBV10-3 combines with J gene TRBJ1-5; 9 nucleotides align to TRBD1. This CDR3 is built from 14 residues. Germline CDR1 ENHRY, CDR2 SYGVKD. CDR3 residues: CGISDGTGMGPQHF. The CDR3 DNA follows: TGTGGGATCAGTGACGGGACAGGGATGGGGCCCCAGCATTTT.

The chain joins TRBV10-2 to TRBJ2-3; 8 nucleotides align to TRBD2. Germline CDR1 is WSHSY and CDR2 is SAAADI. The CDR3 covers 13 residues. J gave up 6 bases and V 6 bases, and 5 bases lay outside the gene matches. CDR3 sequence: CASRPSGLDTQYF. As DNA, the CDR3 is TGCGCCAGCAGACCTAGCGGGTTGGATACGCAGTATTTT.

Many counts were recorded for this clonotype. This sequence joins TRBV20-1 and TRBJ1-2, with D possibly matching TRBD1 (6 bases). Between the trimmed V and J ends, which lost 5 bases and 7 bases, there was a span of 17 bases. The CDR3 has 13 residues. In germline, CDR1 is DFQATT, CDR2 SNEGSKA (reference sequence). The CDR3 region is CSAGGMGAAGYTF. Here the CDR3 DNA reads TGCAGTGCTGGGGGGATGGGGGCAGCTGGCTACACCTTC.

The table lists this clonotype with many counts. The chain links TRBV10-2 to TRBJ2-7; 7 bases fit TRBD2. The V gene's germline CDR1 is WSHSY and CDR2 SAAADI. This CDR3 contains 16 residues. V was clipped by 0 bases and J by 1 base; unmatched bases: 6. CDR3 region: CASSESVGGSSYEQYF. The CDR3 DNA sequence: TGCGCCAGCAGTGAGTCGGTTGGCGGGAGTTCCTACGAGCAGTACTTC.

For this clonotype: Just one base apart from a much larger clone, this may be a read error. The chain carries TRBV29-1 and TRBJ1-1; no clear D. The CDR3 is 13 amino acids. V was pared by 7 bases and J by 5 bases, with 17 bases between. Germline CDR1 SQVTM, CDR2 ANQGSEA. CDR3 nucleotides: TGCAGCGATGTGAGACGAACAATAACTGAAGCTTTCTTT. It yields the protein CSDVRRTITEAFF.

This clonotype was counted many times. This rearrangement joins TRBV9 to TRBJ2-3, with D possibly TRBD2 on 5 matching bases. CDR1 and CDR2 (germline): SGDLS, YYNGEE. The CDR3 runs to 15 residues. The germline V and J ends were trimmed by 0 bases and 4 bases, with 12 bases remaining between them. CDR3 sequence reads: CASSVAEGAADTQYF. Here the CDR3 DNA reads TGTGCCAGCAGCGTAGCAGAGGGCGCGGCAGATACGCAGTATTTT.

This clonotype was detected ten times or more. This sequence joins TRBV6-2 or TRBV6-3 and TRBJ2-3; TRBD2 is a possible D gene (5 bases). The V gene's germline CDR1 is MNHEY and CDR2 SVGEGT. The length of the CDR3 is 14 residues. The germline V and J ends were trimmed by 6 bases and 2 bases, with 12 bases remaining between them. The chain's CDR3 is CASRRSSYTDTQYF. In DNA, the CDR3 is TGTGCCAGCAGACGGTCTAGCTACACAGATACGCAGTATTTT.

By share of the sample, this clonotype is medium-sized (0.01 to 0.1%). The rearrangement links TRBV15 to TRBJ2-7, with 8 bases matching TRBD1. The germline V gene encodes CDR1 LNHNV and CDR2 YYDKDF (reference sequence). After removal of 0 bases from V and 5 bases from J, the junction contained 6 bases not matched to a gene. The CDR3 totals 15 residues. CDR3 DNA: TGTGCCACCAGCAGAGATCTACAGGGGGTCCACGAGCAGTACTTC. This sequence encodes CATSRDLQGVHEQYF.

This clonotype occurred many times. The chain joins TRBV7-2 to TRBJ2-4, with D unresolved. Germline values: CDR1 SGHTA, CDR2 FQGNSA. CDR3 length: 15 residues. V lost 2 bases to trimming and J lost 3 bases, with 11 bases between them. The CDR3 is CASSLSVESKNIQYF. The CDR3 DNA reads TGTGCCAGCAGCTTATCTGTCGAGAGCAAAAACATTCAGTACTTC.

This clonotype is medium-sized within its sample. The chain is built from TRBV7-2 and TRBJ2-2; TRBD1 aligns across 8 bases. CDR3 length equals 14 residues. V lost 3 bases, J lost 4 bases, and 1 base stayed unmatched. In germline, CDR1 is SGHTA, CDR2 FQGNSA. The CDR3 loop reads CASSFTGGTGELFF. The CDR3 DNA sequence: TGTGCCAGCAGCTTTACAGGGGGCACCGGGGAGCTGTTTTTT.

This clonotype came up many times. The rearrangement uses TRBV27 and TRBJ2-7; TRBD1 agrees at 8 bases. Trimming at V came to 7 bases and at J to 6 bases, leaving 11 bases not matched to a gene. The V gene's germline CDR1 is MNHEY and CDR2 SMNVEV (reference sequence). The CDR3 sequence is 14 residues long. CDR3 in amino acids: CASNTYRGSSEQYF. DNA for the CDR3: TGTGCCAGCAATACCTACAGGGGGTCTTCCGAGCAGTACTTC.

Turning to this clonotype: Sequence at one end of the junction differs from germline and may be a read error. The chain recombines TRBV29-1 with TRBJ2-7; 10 bases are shared with TRBD2. The CDR3 sequence is 13 residues long. Germline loops: CDR1 SQVTM, CDR2 ANQGSEA. In DNA, the CDR3 is TGTAGCGTTGTCCCTAGCGGGAGAAACGAGCGGTACTTC. Amino acids: CSVVPSGRNERYF.

As regards this clonotype: With a much larger clone just one base away, this may be a read error. The chain employs TRBV20-1 and TRBJ2-4; 7 bases fit TRBD2. V trimming: 2 bases; J trimming: 8 bases; junction bases outside the gene matches: 6. CDR1 is DFQATT and CDR2 is SNEGSKA in the germline V gene (reference sequence). This CDR3 comprises 13 residues. The CDR3 sequence is CSARRQGGYIQYF. In DNA form, the CDR3 reads TGCAGTGCTAGACGGCAGGGAGGGTACATTCAGTACTTC.

The CDR3 spells CSARVLAGKDYNEQFF. CDR3 DNA: TGCAGTGCTAGAGTACTAGCGGGGAAGGATTACAATGAGCAGTTCTTC. V usage is TRBV20-1 and J usage is TRBJ2-1, with TRBD2 matching 10 bases. Trimming cost V 1 base and J 4 bases; bases outside gene matches: 7. The germline gives CDR1 DFQATT, CDR2 SNEGSKA (reference sequence). The CDR3 contains 16 residues.

The rearrangement uses TRBV24-1 and TRBJ2-1, with TRBD2 matching 12 bases. V shed 4 bases and J 8 bases; nucleotides not matched to a gene: 5. This CDR3 contains 15 residues. Germline loops: CDR1 KGHDR, CDR2 SFDVKD. CDR3 residues: CATSETSGRFDEQFF. The CDR3, as DNA: TGTGCCACCAGTGAAACTAGCGGGAGGTTCGATGAGCAGTTCTTC.

The J gene is TRBJ1-5, the V gene TRBV6-6; 7 bases fit TRBD1. V was pared by 6 bases and J by 3 bases, with 5 bases of the junction left unmatched. Looked up from germline, CDR1 is MNHNY and CDR2 is SVGAGI (reference sequence). This CDR3 is built from 14 residues. CDR3 sequence (DNA): TGTGCCAGCAGAACCGGGACAGTCAATCAGCCCCAGCATTTT. This gives the protein CASRTGTVNQPQHF.

DNA for the CDR3: TGTGCCAGCAGCTTAGCCCCCGGGTACTCCTACGAGCAGTACTTC. Its translation is CASSLAPGYSYEQYF. This sequence joins TRBV7-2 and TRBJ2-7; D ambiguous. Germline CDR1 is SGHTA and CDR2 is FQGNSA. The CDR3 has 15 amino acids. V dropped 0 bases and J dropped 0 bases, with 9 bases sitting between them.

This clonotype was counted at least ten times. This chain connects TRBV10-2 to TRBJ2-5, with a possible D match to TRBD2 (5 bases). The V gene's germline CDR1 is WSHSY and CDR2 SAAADI. The V gene lost 3 bases and the J gene lost 5 bases, with 10 bases spanning the gap. The CDR3 consists of 13 residues. As DNA, the CDR3 is TGCGCCAGCAGTGAACTAGTGAGGGAGACCCAGTACTTC. Translating gives CASSELVRETQYF.

This clonotype was picked up many times. The chain recombines TRBV19 with TRBJ1-5; D is perhaps TRBD1 (5 bases). Per germline, CDR1 LNHDA and CDR2 SQIVND (reference sequence). Trimming shortened V by 6 bases and J by 2 bases, and 11 bases separated the two germline ends. The CDR3 length is 14 residues. The CDR3 spells CASSQGVGNQPQHF. CDR3 coding DNA: TGTGCCAGTAGCCAGGGAGTTGGCAATCAGCCCCAGCATTTT.